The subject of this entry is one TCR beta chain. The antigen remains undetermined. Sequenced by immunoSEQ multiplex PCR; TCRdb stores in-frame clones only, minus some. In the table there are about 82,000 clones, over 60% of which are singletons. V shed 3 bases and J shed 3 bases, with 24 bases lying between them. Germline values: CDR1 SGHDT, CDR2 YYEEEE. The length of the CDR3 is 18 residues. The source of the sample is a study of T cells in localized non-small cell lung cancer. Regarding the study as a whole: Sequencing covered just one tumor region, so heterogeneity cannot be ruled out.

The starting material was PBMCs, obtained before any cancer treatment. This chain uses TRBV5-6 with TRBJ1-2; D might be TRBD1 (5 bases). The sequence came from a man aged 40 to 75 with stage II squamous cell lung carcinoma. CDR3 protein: CASSSPLGGSNGDYGYTF. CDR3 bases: TGTGCCAGCAGCTCCCCCTTGGGGGGTTCCAACGGCGACTATGGCTACACCTTC.